This TCR beta chain was found in a study of T cell repertoires in ileal Crohn's disease. Study details: Median disease duration was roughly 8.5 years; less than 45% smoked at surgery. Postoperative therapy was given to about half: some eleven thiopurines, 18 anti-TNF agents.

Assay: immunoSEQ multiplex PCR; the TCRdb copy retains only in-frame clones and omits some. The table includes roughly 16,000 clones, approximately 94% detected once. Eligibility required adulthood, ileal or ileocolonic Crohn's disease and indicated ileocolonic resection. The clonotype comes from an adult with Crohn's disease. The specimen sequenced was ileal tissue.

The CDR3 region has the DNA TGTGCCAGCAGCACCGACGGGACTAGCGGGGGCGCGGAGCAGTTCTTC. It specifies CASSTDGTSGGAEQFF. V gene TRBV7-2 combines with J gene TRBJ2-1, with 14 bases that match TRBD2. Trimming at V came to 5 bases and at J to 10 bases, leaving 10 bases not matched to a gene. The CDR3 contains 16 residues. CDR1 is SGHTA, CDR2 FQGNSA, per germline.